This TCR beta chain was retrieved from a study of control samples from healthy donors and cancer patients. The method was immunoSEQ multiplex PCR; TCRdb's version includes in-frame clones alone and lacks a portion of them. The table shows over 120,000 clones, with 85% to 95% occurring only once. V lost 5 bases, J lost 8 bases, and 7 bases stayed unmatched. The germline CDR1 and CDR2 sequences are SGHTA and FQGNSA. The CDR3 consists of 14 residues. This chain links TRBV7-2 with TRBJ1-4; 8 nucleotides line up with TRBD1. The sequence was obtained from a man in his fifties or sixties with colorectal cancer. The material sequenced was PBMCs. CDR3 sequence reads: CASSRGQGLEKLFF. The CDR3 nucleotides are TGTGCCAGCAGCCGCGGACAGGGTTTGGAAAAACTGTTTTTT.